The 26 T cell receptor beta chains listed next were all sequenced from one sample in a study of T-cell reconstitution after alpha-beta-depleted transplantation in children. A TCRbeta library incorporating unique molecular identifiers was prepared. TCRdb re-called the PCR reads with MiXCR, one entry per CDR3 protein. The table lists approximately 300,000 distinct CDR3 sequences, about a tenth of them singletons. This material consisted of PBMCs, taken before TCRalphabeta/CD19-depleted stem cell transplant. Every receptor here comes from a boy under two years old with acute myeloid leukemia, due to receive a stem cell transplant.

This clonotype was counted ten times or more. CDR3 sequence (DNA): TGCGCCAGCAGCCCGGGGGGTAGCGGGGGTCTCGAGCAGTTCTTC. Amino acid sequence: CASSPGGSGGLEQFF. The chain links TRBV5-1 to TRBJ2-1; 9 bases fit TRBD2. CDR3 length: 15 amino acids. After removal of 4 bases from V and 10 bases from J, the junction contained 12 bases not matched to a gene. The V gene's germline CDR1 is SGHRS and CDR2 YFSETQ.

This clonotype was seen many times. The V gene is TRBV28, the J gene TRBJ2-4, with no clear D. Trimming took 3 bases from V and 0 from J, leaving 9 bases between them. Germline V gene sequence: CDR1 MDHEN, CDR2 SYDVKM. CDR3 length equals 15 residues. The CDR3 is CASSFKVLAKNIQYF. The CDR3 region has the DNA TGTGCCAGCAGTTTCAAGGTTCTAGCCAAAAACATTCAGTACTTC.

This clonotype was detected only a few times. The chain uses TRBV20-1 and TRBJ2-1; TRBD1 is a possible D gene (5 bases). Trimming removed 5 bases from V and 8 bases from J, with 10 bases in between. Germline values: CDR1 DFQATT, CDR2 SNEGSKA (reference sequence). The CDR3 has 11 amino acids. CDR3 sequence reads: CSAGQRYEQFF. As DNA, the CDR3 is TGCAGTGCTGGACAAAGGTATGAGCAGTTCTTC.

In this sample, this clonotype turned up many times. J is TRBJ2-1 and V is TRBV7-2; D unclear. The V gene lost 1 base and the J gene lost 2 bases, with 9 bases spanning the gap. Germline V gene data show CDR1 as SGHTA and CDR2 as FQGNSA. The CDR3 consists of 15 residues. The CDR3 loop reads CASSLEGLPYNEQFF. In DNA form, the CDR3 reads TGTGCCAGCAGCTTAGAGGGTCTCCCCTACAATGAGCAGTTCTTC. The whole variable domain, filled in from reference TRBV7-2 and TRBJ2-1, reads GAGVSQSPSNKVTEKGKDVELRCDPISGHTALYWYRQSLGQGLEFLIYFQGNSAPDKSGLPSDRFSAERTGGSVSTLTIQRTQQEDSAVYLCASSLEGLPYNEQFFGPGTRLTVL.

This clonotype was counted a few times. V usage is TRBV15 and J usage is TRBJ1-6; D gene unclear. Trimming removed 0 bases at V and 9 bases at J, with 12 bases between. Germline CDR1 is LNHNV and CDR2 is YYDKDF (reference sequence). This CDR3 spans 15 amino acids. This chain's CDR3 is CATSRDTLATSPLHF. CDR3 bases: TGTGCCACCAGCAGAGATACTCTCGCAACTTCACCCCTCCACTTT.

At least ten counts were recorded for this clonotype. The chain recombines TRBV15 with TRBJ2-3, with D perhaps TRBD1 (5 bases). With 1 base removed from V and 2 bases from J, the gap between germline ends came to 7 bases. Germline V lookup: CDR1 LNHNV, CDR2 YYDKDF (reference sequence). The CDR3 totals 14 residues. The CDR3 here is CATSRGRATDTQYF. The CDR3 nucleotides read TGTGCCACCAGCAGAGGCAGGGCCACAGATACGCAGTATTTT.

This clonotype has at least ten counts. V gene TRBV12-3 or TRBV12-4 combines with J gene TRBJ2-3; tentatively, D is TRBD1 or TRBD2 (5 bases each). The CDR3 is 15 amino acids. V dropped 1 base and J dropped 4 bases, with 12 bases sitting between them. In nucleotides, the CDR3 is TGTGCCAGCAGTTTAGGGGCAGGGACGGCAGATACGCAGTATTTT. Its translation is CASSLGAGTADTQYF.

The table lists this clonotype with many counts. In DNA, the CDR3 is TGCAGCGTTGAGACAGGGGCCGCAGAAGCTTTCTTT. It is translated as CSVETGAAEAFF. This sequence joins TRBV29-1 and TRBJ1-1; TRBD1 agrees at 8 bases. V was clipped by 3 bases and J by 8 bases; unmatched bases: 5. The CDR3 is 12 amino acids. Per germline, CDR1 SQVTM and CDR2 ANQGSEA.

This clonotype was observed many times. V is TRBV14 and J is TRBJ2-2, with D unresolved. The germline gives CDR1 SGHDN, CDR2 FVKESK. The germline V and J ends were trimmed by 4 bases and 6 bases, with 18 bases remaining between them. The CDR3 has 16 residues. The CDR3 DNA is TGTGCCAGCAGCCGACTCTCCACGGGTCGCGCCGGGGAGCTGTTTTTT. As protein: CASSRLSTGRAGELFF.

This sequence joins TRBV28 and TRBJ2-7; no definite D call. The CDR3 extends over 14 amino acids. Looked up from germline, CDR1 is MDHEN and CDR2 is SYDVKM. V gave up 2 bases and J gave up 3 bases, with 11 bases separating them. CDR3 nucleotides: TGTGCCAGCAGTTTAAGGGCCCCCAACTACGAGCAGTACTTC. As protein: CASSLRAPNYEQYF.

J is TRBJ1-3 and V is TRBV18; tentatively, D is TRBD1 (5 bases). Per the germline V gene, CDR1 is KGHSH and CDR2 is LQKENI. The CDR3 length is 16 residues. V dropped 5 bases and J dropped 2 bases, with 16 bases sitting between them. CDR3 region: CASSFSGTRAGNTIYF. CDR3 DNA: TGTGCCAGCTCATTCTCCGGGACCCGGGCTGGAAACACCATATATTTT.

This clonotype showed up many times. This chain joins TRBV15 and TRBJ2-3; the D gene is possibly TRBD2 (7 bases). Germline V gene sequence: CDR1 LNHNV, CDR2 YYDKDF (reference sequence). The V end lost 2 bases, the J end lost 4 bases, and 16 bases lay between the germline ends. The CDR3 contains 16 residues. CDR3 nucleotides: TGTGCCACCAGCAGAAGCCTAGCGGAGGGGGCAGATACGCAGTATTTT. It yields the protein CATSRSLAEGADTQYF.

This clonotype has at least ten counts. Germline and junction disagree at one end, which may indicate a read error. V usage is TRBV7-7 and J usage is TRBJ2-1, with TRBD2 as a possible D gene (6 bases). The CDR3 length is 16 residues. Germline V lookup: CDR1 SSHAT, CDR2 FNYEAQ (reference sequence). The CDR3 bases are TGTGCTAGCAGCTTAGGCGCGGCCACGGGGGAGAATGAGCAGTTCTTC. Amino acids: CASSLGAATGENEQFF.

The chain uses TRBV7-2 and TRBJ2-5; 8 bases match TRBD2. V lost 5 bases to trimming and J lost 0 bases; unmatched junction nucleotides: 11. Per the germline V gene, CDR1 is SGHTA and CDR2 is FQGNSA. The CDR3 spans 17 residues. CDR3 sequence (DNA): TGTGCCAGCAGCATTTTCTCGATAGCGGGGTACCAAGAGACCCAGTACTTC. Its protein product is CASSIFSIAGYQETQYF.

This clonotype appeared many times. This chain links TRBV7-9 with TRBJ2-3, with 8 bases that match TRBD1. The CDR3 is made up of 15 amino acids. Germline trimming cut 5 bases from V and 2 bases from J; bases unmatched to any gene: 6. Looked up from germline, CDR1 is SEHNR and CDR2 is FQNEAQ (reference sequence). DNA of the CDR3: TGTGCCAGCAGCCAGACAGGGGTTCCCACAGATACGCAGTATTTT. Its protein product is CASSQTGVPTDTQYF.

This clonotype was recorded many times. The chain carries TRBV27 and TRBJ2-2; 8 bases are shared with TRBD2. V was clipped by 5 bases and J by 1 base; unmatched bases: 6. Germline V gene lookup returns CDR1 MNHEY and CDR2 SMNVEV (reference sequence). This CDR3 comprises 16 residues. CDR3: CASSPTGTRNTGELFF. The CDR3 DNA reads TGTGCCAGCAGTCCGACCGGGACTAGGAACACCGGGGAGCTGTTTTTT.

At least ten counts were recorded for this clonotype. The chain recombines TRBV20-1 with TRBJ2-7; 14 bases line up with TRBD2. J gave up 5 bases and V 6 bases, and 9 bases lay outside the gene matches. Germline loops: CDR1 DFQATT, CDR2 SNEGSKA (reference sequence). This CDR3 is 15 amino acids long. The CDR3 coding sequence is TGCAGTGCCCCCAGACTAGCGGGAGGGCCGCACGAGCAGTACTTC. Protein product: CSAPRLAGGPHEQYF.

This clonotype was recorded many times. The chain joins TRBV21-1 to TRBJ1-5. TRBV21-1 is classified as a pseudogene. This CDR3 spans 11 amino acids. CDR3 region: CASSGHQPQHF. CDR3 DNA: TGTGCCAGCAGCGGCCATCAGCCCCAGCATTTT.

This clonotype was observed at least ten times. The chain is built from TRBV5-1 and TRBJ2-3, with 7 bases that match TRBD1. This CDR3 contains 13 residues. V lost 1 base and J lost 4; bases outside the gene matches: 0. The germline CDR1 and CDR2 sequences are SGHRS and YFSETQ. The CDR3 loop is CASSLQGADTQYF. DNA of the CDR3: TGCGCCAGCAGCTTGCAGGGGGCAGATACGCAGTATTTT. Combining the CDR3 with reference TRBV5-1 and TRBJ2-3 gives the whole variable domain KAGVTQTPRYLIKTRGQQVTLSCSPISGHRSVSWYQQTPGQGLQFLFEYFSETQRNKGNFPGRFSGRQFSNSRSEMNVSTLELGDSALYLCASSLQGADTQYFGPGTRLTVL.

This clonotype was picked up a small number of times. The chain is built from TRBV7-3 and TRBJ2-5; D is possibly TRBD1 (5 bases). The CDR3 runs to 14 residues. V gave up 1 base and J gave up 4 bases, with 10 bases separating them. The germline V gene encodes CDR1 SGHTA and CDR2 FQGTGA. Written as DNA, the CDR3 is TGTGCCAGCAGCTTAATGCCAGGGCGAGAGACCCAGTACTTC. Translating gives CASSLMPGRETQYF. The full variable domain, its missing parts supplied by reference TRBV7-3 and TRBJ2-5, is GAGVSQTPSNKVTEKGKYVELRCDPISGHTALYWYRQSLGQGPEFLIYFQGTGAADDSGLPNDRFFAVRPEGSVSTLKIQRTERGDSAVYLCASSLMPGRETQYFGPGTRLLVL.

This clonotype was counted ten times or more. The CDR3 reads CASSSFQPLSPLNQPQHF. CDR3 in DNA: TGTGCCAGCAGTTCCTTCCAACCTCTAAGTCCATTGAATCAGCCCCAGCATTTT. The chain links TRBV28 to TRBJ1-5; D gene unclear. The CDR3 has 18 residues. Deletions cut 4 bases from V and 4 bases from J, with 23 bases between. CDR1 and CDR2 (germline): MDHEN, SYDVKM.

This clonotype was counted many times. The chain is built from TRBV7-9 and TRBJ2-5; TRBD1 matches at 8 bases. CDR1 and CDR2 from the germline V gene are SEHNR and FQNEAQ (reference sequence). V shed 3 bases and J 6 bases; nucleotides not matched to a gene: 9. This CDR3 region has 15 residues. The CDR3 DNA sequence: TGTGCCAGCAGCTTTAGCAGGGGGCAAGTGCAGACCCAGTACTTC. Its protein is CASSFSRGQVQTQYF.

On this clonotype: Being one base from a much bigger clone, this may be a read error. The chain joins TRBV4-3 to TRBJ2-1; the match to TRBD2 covers 9 bases. V dropped 3 bases and J dropped 3; count of bases not matched to a gene: 9. The CDR3 contains 17 residues. Per germline, CDR1 LGHNA and CDR2 YSLEER. The chain's CDR3 is CASSHGLAGGGYNEQFF. In nucleotides, the CDR3 is TGCGCCAGCAGCCATGGCCTTGCGGGAGGGGGCTACAATGAGCAGTTCTTC.

There are many counts of this clonotype. This chain links TRBV6-1 with TRBJ2-6, with 7 nucleotides matching TRBD2. CDR3 size: 15 residues. Looked up from germline, CDR1 is MNHNS and CDR2 is SASEGT. Trimming cost V 6 bases and J 3 bases; bases outside gene matches: 5. The CDR3 protein is CASRRGVGGANVLTF. CDR3 DNA sequence: TGTGCCAGCAGACGGGGGGTAGGTGGGGCCAACGTCCTGACTTTC.

At least ten counts were recorded for this clonotype. The CDR3 loop is CASSGPGQGEAGANVLTF. DNA for the CDR3: TGTGCCAGCAGCGGGCCGGGACAGGGAGAAGCTGGGGCCAACGTCCTGACTTTC. The chain joins TRBV21-1 to TRBJ2-6; TRBD1 reflects the table's D call only, with no check against the DNA. TRBV21-1 is a pseudogene segment. The CDR3 totals 18 residues.

This clonotype was counted at least ten times. The chain couples TRBV6-5 to TRBJ2-7, with a weak D call TRBD2 (6 bases). Deletions cut 0 bases from V and 5 bases from J, with 11 bases between. Germline CDR1 and CDR2: MNHEY and SVGAGI. CDR3 length equals 14 residues. CDR3 protein: CASSYSMGGNEQYF. DNA of the CDR3: TGTGCCAGCAGTTACTCGATGGGAGGCAACGAGCAGTACTTC.